This T cell receptor beta chain is drawn from a study of T cells in Graves' hyperthyroidism and ophthalmopathy. RNA transcripts served as the template for amplifying TCR beta CDR3 regions. A set of HTBI primers served as the primers for a first-round RT-PCR of the TCR CDR3. TCRdb recomputed calls from the multiplex PCR reads with MiXCR, one row per CDR3 protein. This sample has some 720,000 distinct CDR3 sequences, with roughly 17% found just once. Patients counted as stable if ophthalmopathy did not develop within 18 months. Overall study findings and caveats: In blood, most of the thyroid clonotypes expanded above 0.001 were also present. Ophthalmopathy was predicted by the model a median of roughly 6.7 months ahead of onset.

This clonotype was counted at least ten times. What it recognizes is unknown. Deletions cut 10 bases from V and 5 bases from J, with 18 bases between. The CDR3 extends over 13 amino acids. Germline V gives CDR1 ENHRY, CDR2 SYGVKD. This receptor was taken from a young man with Graves' hyperthyroidism. This chain links TRBV10-3 with TRBJ2-7; a possible D gene is TRBD2 (6 bases). The sequenced sample was blood. This CDR3 reads CATQAGGANEQYF. CDR3 in DNA: TGTGCCACTCAGGCGGGCGGGGCAAACGAGCAGTACTTC.